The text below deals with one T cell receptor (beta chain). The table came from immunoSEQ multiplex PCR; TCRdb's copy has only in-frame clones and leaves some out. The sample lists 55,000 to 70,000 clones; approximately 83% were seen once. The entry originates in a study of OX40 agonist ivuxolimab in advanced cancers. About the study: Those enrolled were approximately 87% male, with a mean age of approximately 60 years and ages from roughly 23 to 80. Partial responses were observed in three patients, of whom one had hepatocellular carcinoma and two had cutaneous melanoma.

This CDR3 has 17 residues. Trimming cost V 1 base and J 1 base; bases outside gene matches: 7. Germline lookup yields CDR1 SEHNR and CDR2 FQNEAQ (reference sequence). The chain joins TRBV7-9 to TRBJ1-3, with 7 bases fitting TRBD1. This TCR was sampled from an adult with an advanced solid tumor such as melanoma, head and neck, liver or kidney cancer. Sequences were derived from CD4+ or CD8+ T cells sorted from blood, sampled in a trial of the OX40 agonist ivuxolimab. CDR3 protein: CASSLDWARGSGNTIYF. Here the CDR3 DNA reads TGTGCCAGCAGCTTAGATTGGGCCAGGGGGTCTGGAAACACCATATATTTT.